This entry describes one T cell receptor (beta chain). It lacks a known antigen. No much larger clone is present one base from it, and per-base qualities are unavailable. TCRbeta CDR3 regions were amplified from genomic DNA by means of the immunoSEQ Assay, a bias-controlled multiplex PCR. Per the authors' processing: The number of nucleated cells in each sample was estimated from the amplification of reference gene primers within the assay. Sequence reads were collapsed and filtered to measure the absolute abundance of every unique TCRbeta CDR3 rearrangement. For each sample, productive Simpson clonality was calculated as the square root of Simpson's diversity index over productive rearrangements. TCRdb mirrors the immuneACCESS table, restricted to in-frame sequences. Some clones are absent from its copies; in checked studies, under half trace to an unresolved V gene, and the reason for the others is unknown. V and J calls and clone size come straight from that table; D and trimming were deduced from the DNA. Across this sample there are about 230,000 clones, with around four fifths seen only once. The ten largest account for approximately 2.6% of the sample.

Whole blood was collected in K2EDTA tubes by collaborating institutions according to the institutions' own protocols. Collaborator samples were shipped for TCRbeta analysis as frozen whole blood, isolated PBMCs, or DNA extracted from either sample type. The source of the sample is a study of blood T cell repertoires in COVID-19 (dated by TCRdb to the early 2020s). Broadly, across the study: Samples from collaborators originated in the United States, Italy and Spain and spanned both the acute and convalescent phases of COVID-19. The prospective study material was composed of cDNA or gDNA derived from T cells, B-cell-depleted T cells, or PBMCs. A freely available public database, intended as a resource for researchers studying the immune response to SARS-CoV-2, is where the repertoires were released. Deeply sampled blood TCRbeta repertoires from subjects exposed to, actively infected with, or recovered from COVID-19 were included in the dataset. The samples were drawn from the first 160 participants of the ongoing ImmuneRACE study and from about 1,200 subjects provided by 6 global collaborators. The sample metadata nearly always contained a de-identified subject ID, COVID-19 status, age in years and sex. HLA class I and class II types, where available, came from metadata supplied by the sample provider rather than from assay-based typing.

What the study reported, not specific to this receptor: The quantity of clinical and demographic metadata differed by source and by participant and was supplied without curation.

CDR1 is given as SGHVS and CDR2 as FQNEAQ, both from the germline V gene. V was cut back by 5 bases and J by 5 bases, leaving a gap of 21 bases between them. Inclusive of the bounding cysteine and phenylalanine, the CDR3 is 16 residues long. This entry keeps only the CDR3 DNA: 48 bases, framed from base 1. The rearrangement combines TRBV7-8 with TRBJ1-2, and TRBD1 may be the D gene, going by 5 matching bases. This TCR was sampled from a woman aged 70-85 years with active or convalescent COVID-19. The sample consisted of peripheral blood. The DNA is TGTGCCAGCAGCCCACTCGAGAAGGGGTTTGGGTATGGCTACACCTTC. The translation is CASSPLEKGFGYGYTF.